The 20 T cell receptor beta chains in this list originate from one sample, sequenced in a study of T cell changes during pregnancy in multiple sclerosis. The assay was immunoSEQ multiplex PCR, and TCRdb's table has in-frame clones only and misses some. The sample contains under 55,000 clones, approximately 94% of which appear only once. The specimen was CD4+ T cells from peripheral blood mononuclear cells, collected in the third trimester of pregnancy. The receptors originated from a female donor with multiple sclerosis, enrolled in a pregnancy study.

The chain has TRBV5-4 and TRBJ2-1, with 12 bases identical to TRBD2. Germline V CDR1 and CDR2: SGHNT, YYREEE (reference sequence). The trim removed 7 bases at V and 5 bases at J, leaving 4 bases unmatched. This CDR3 comprises 14 residues. The CDR3 DNA is TGTGCCAGCGGGAGACTAGCGGGAGACAATGAGCAGTTCTTC. Translated: CASGRLAGDNEQFF. Full variable domain (remainder filled in from reference TRBV5-4 and TRBJ2-1): ETGVTQSPTHLIKTRGQQVTLRCSSQSGHNTVSWYQQALGQGPQFIFQYYREEENGRGNFPPRFSGLQFPNYSSELNVNALELDDSALYLCASGRLAGDNEQFFGPGTRLTVL.

V usage is TRBV6-5 and J usage is TRBJ2-7, with TRBD2 matching 9 bases. Germline CDR1 MNHEY, CDR2 SVGAGI. This CDR3 region has 15 residues. The V segment lost 4 bases and the J segment 5 bases; nucleotides outside the gene matches: 9. This chain's CDR3 is CASSLAGGPSNEQYF. In nucleotides, the CDR3 is TGTGCCAGCAGTTTGGCGGGAGGGCCTAGTAACGAGCAGTACTTC.

The chain recombines TRBV18 with TRBJ2-5, with D maybe TRBD1 (6 bases). The ends were cut back, 1 base at V and 2 bases at J, with 8 bases in the middle. The CDR3 totals 14 residues. CDR1 KGHSH and CDR2 LQKENI come from the germline V gene. The CDR3 spells CASSPQQGQETQYF. CDR3 coding DNA: TGTGCCAGCTCACCACAACAGGGACAAGAGACCCAGTACTTC.

In its sample, this clone was seen once. The junction and the germline gene differ at one end; a read error may be behind it. This sequence joins TRBV7-7 and TRBJ1-3; 7 bases are a match to TRBD1. The germline V gene has CDR1 SSHAT and CDR2 FNYEAQ (reference sequence). This CDR3 region has 16 residues. CDR3 amino acids: CASSRDSFGSGNTIYF. The CDR3 nucleotides are TGTGCTAGCAGCCGGGACAGTTTCGGCTCTGGAAACACCATATATTTT.

V usage is TRBV9 and J usage is TRBJ1-2; D not certain. The V end lost 0 bases, the J end lost 4 bases, and 7 bases lay between the germline ends. The CDR3 runs to 13 residues. Germline CDR1 is SGDLS and CDR2 is YYNGEE. The CDR3 here is CASSVDSFYGYTF. DNA for the CDR3: TGTGCCAGCAGCGTAGACAGTTTCTATGGCTACACCTTC.

The chain recombines TRBV5-1 with TRBJ2-5; possibly TRBD1 for D (6 bases). Germline lookup yields CDR1 SGHRS and CDR2 YFSETQ. The CDR3 runs to 13 residues. The V and J ends lost 3 bases and 5 bases respectively, with 11 bases between them. The CDR3 here is CASSSRGEETQYF. Written as DNA, the CDR3 is TGCGCCAGCAGCTCCAGGGGTGAGGAGACCCAGTACTTC. Complete variable domain (other parts from reference TRBV5-1 and TRBJ2-5): KAGVTQTPRYLIKTRGQQVTLSCSPISGHRSVSWYQQTPGQGLQFLFEYFSETQRNKGNFPGRFSGRQFSNSRSEMNVSTLELGDSALYLCASSSRGEETQYFGPGTRLLVL.

V and J are TRBV18 and TRBJ2-1, with TRBD2 matching over 11 bases. Trimming took 4 bases from V and 8 from J; bases not matched to a gene: 7. The germline V gene has CDR1 KGHSH and CDR2 LQKENI. The CDR3 has 15 amino acids. The CDR3 reads CASSQLAGVTDEQFF. The CDR3, as DNA: TGTGCCAGCTCACAACTAGCGGGAGTAACGGATGAGCAGTTCTTC.

Only one count was recorded for this clone. The CDR3 loop reads CASRGDRDTGELFF. The CDR3 DNA follows: TGTGCCAGTAGGGGGGACAGGGACACCGGGGAGCTGTTTTTT. The chain uses TRBV19 and TRBJ2-2; 9 bases match TRBD1. This CDR3 is built from 14 residues. V lost 6 bases, J lost 3 bases, and 2 bases stayed unmatched. Per the germline V gene, CDR1 is LNHDA and CDR2 is SQIVND (reference sequence).

Comments on this clone: Mismatch with germline at one junction end may stem from a read error. The V and J genes are TRBV7-9 and TRBJ1-2, with a weak D call TRBD1 (5 bases). This CDR3 has 9 residues. Germline V gene data show CDR1 as SEHNR and CDR2 as FQNEAQ (reference sequence). CDR3 bases: TGTGCCAGCAGCCCCTCGGGGGGATTC. It specifies CASSPSGGF.

This chain joins TRBV29-1 and TRBJ1-3; no clear D gene. The CDR3 has 13 amino acids. The germline CDR1 and CDR2 sequences are SQVTM and ANQGSEA. Between the trimmed V and J ends, which lost 7 bases and 0 bases, there was a span of 10 bases. The CDR3 loop reads CSAQTLSGNTIYF. CDR3 DNA: TGCAGCGCTCAAACTCTCTCTGGAAACACCATATATTTT.

This clone has only a few counts. The chain carries TRBV6-4 and TRBJ2-2; the D is unclear. The germline V gene encodes CDR1 MRHNA and CDR2 SNTAGT. The CDR3 is 13 amino acids. V lost 8 bases and J lost 0, with 7 bases in between. The CDR3 sequence is CASVHPNTGELFF. Here the CDR3 DNA reads TGTGCCAGCGTCCATCCGAACACCGGGGAGCTGTTTTTT.

The chain carries TRBV18 and TRBJ1-3, with 7 bases that match TRBD1. The V gene's germline CDR1 is KGHSH and CDR2 LQKENI. The length of the CDR3 is 16 residues. V was pared by 5 bases and J by 0 bases, with 7 bases of the junction left unmatched. The CDR3 loop reads CASSSGQTSSGNTIYF. CDR3 DNA sequence: TGTGCCAGCTCATCGGGACAGACGAGCTCTGGAAACACCATATATTTT. The whole variable domain, remainder taken from reference TRBV18 and TRBJ1-3, is NAGVMQNPRHLVRRRGQEARLRCSPMKGHSHVYWYRQLPEEGLKFMVYLQKENIIDESGMPKERFSAEFPKEGPSILRIQQVVRGDSAAYFCASSSGQTSSGNTIYFGEGSWLTVV.

V usage is TRBV11-2 and J usage is TRBJ2-3; TRBD2 aligns across 7 bases. The CDR3 contains 16 residues. Germline-derived CDR1 and CDR2 are SGHAT and FQNNGV. Trimming at V came to 3 bases and at J to 0 bases, leaving 6 bases not matched to a gene. The CDR3 sequence is CASSLGLLTSTDTQYF. CDR3 DNA sequence: TGTGCCAGCAGCTTGGGACTACTCACTAGCACAGATACGCAGTATTTT.

The rearrangement uses TRBV6-5 and TRBJ1-1; 8 bases match TRBD1. The germline V gene encodes CDR1 MNHEY and CDR2 SVGAGI. This CDR3 is built from 14 residues. Germline trimming cut 7 bases from V and 0 bases from J; bases unmatched to any gene: 4. The CDR3 here is CASTLDRVNTEAFF. As DNA, the CDR3 is TGTGCCAGCACCCTGGACAGGGTGAACACTGAAGCTTTCTTT.

J is TRBJ1-6 and V is TRBV5-6; D is perhaps TRBD1 (6 bases). Germline V lookup: CDR1 SGHDT, CDR2 YYEEEE. Trimming shortened V by 4 bases and J by 10 bases, and 18 bases separated the two germline ends. The CDR3 loop spans 15 amino acids. CDR3 sequence: CASSPPGHIASPLHF. In DNA form, the CDR3 reads TGTGCCAGCAGCCCACCGGGACATATAGCCTCACCCCTCCACTTT.

This clone occurred a few times. V is TRBV7-6 and J is TRBJ2-5; D not resolved. The CDR3 length is 18 residues. CDR1 is SGHVS and CDR2 is FNYEAQ in the germline V gene. Trimming removed 0 bases at V and 2 bases at J, with 19 bases between. This chain's CDR3 is CASSLALRSVRSQETQYF. The CDR3 DNA reads TGTGCCAGCAGCTTAGCGCTAAGAAGCGTCCGAAGTCAAGAGACCCAGTACTTC.

The chain couples TRBV9 to TRBJ2-1; no clear D gene. The CDR3 sequence is 13 residues long. The germline V gene has CDR1 SGDLS and CDR2 YYNGEE. V shed 4 bases and J shed 12 bases, with 17 bases lying between them. This CDR3 reads CASSPPNGWAQFF. The CDR3 bases are TGTGCCAGCAGCCCCCCCAATGGGTGGGCGCAGTTCTTC.

The chain recombines TRBV5-1 with TRBJ2-7; 7 bases align to TRBD1. CDR3 length: 14 amino acids. J lost 2 bases, V lost 5 bases, and 7 bases had no gene match. Germline-derived CDR1 and CDR2 are SGHRS and YFSETQ. The CDR3 region is CASRRTGDAYEQYF. The CDR3 region has the DNA TGCGCCAGCAGACGAACAGGGGATGCCTACGAGCAGTACTTC.

The V and J genes are TRBV30 and TRBJ2-1; 9 bases are shared with TRBD2. The CDR3 runs to 15 residues. In germline, CDR1 is GTSNPN, CDR2 SVGIG (reference sequence). Unmatched junction bases numbered 6, after V lost 2 bases and J lost 4 bases. The CDR3 protein is CAWSPPSGGYNEQFF. In DNA form, the CDR3 reads TGTGCCTGGAGTCCACCCAGCGGGGGGTACAATGAGCAGTTCTTC.

The rearrangement joins TRBV28 to TRBJ2-7; perhaps TRBD1 as D (6 bases). The CDR3 has 14 residues. The germline CDR1 and CDR2 sequences are MDHEN and SYDVKM. Trimming pared 4 bases from V and 3 bases from J, leaving 13 bases between. CDR3 in amino acids: CASSYFGQNYEQYF. For the CDR3, the DNA is TGTGCCAGCAGTTATTTCGGACAGAACTACGAGCAGTACTTC.